These 15 T cell receptor beta chains came from one sample sequenced in a study of cytomegalovirus exposure and HLA in healthy donors. PCR primers comprised 60 Vbeta and 13 Jbeta primers. Assay: immunoSEQ multiplex PCR; the TCRdb copy retains only in-frame clones and omits some. The sample lists over 150,000 clones, around 83% occurring once. The sequencing sample was made of PBMCs. Every receptor here comes from a girl aged 2 to 10 in good health and CMV-seropositive.

V and J are TRBV10-3 and TRBJ2-1, with 10 bases lining up with TRBD2. The ends lost 2 bases at V and 6 bases at J; junction bases unmatched: 13. This CDR3 contains 18 residues. In germline, CDR1 is ENHRY, CDR2 SYGVKD. The CDR3 sequence: CAISEPQRVGLAVNEQFF. The CDR3 region has the DNA TGTGCCATCAGTGAGCCTCAACGCGTAGGACTAGCGGTCAATGAGCAGTTCTTC.

J is TRBJ2-1 and V is TRBV7-9; TRBD2 is a possible D gene (5 bases). V was trimmed by 3 bases and J by 0 bases, leaving 12 bases between them. Per germline, CDR1 SEHNR and CDR2 FQNEAQ (reference sequence). This CDR3 spans 16 amino acids. As DNA, the CDR3 is TGTGCCAGCAGCTTTCCCCGGGGAAGCTCCTACAATGAGCAGTTCTTC. Protein sequence: CASSFPRGSSYNEQFF.

This chain connects TRBV30 to TRBJ1-6; 8 bases map to TRBD1. Germline CDR1 and CDR2: GTSNPN and SVGIG (reference sequence). There are 14 residues in the CDR3. V was pared by 5 bases and J by 9 bases, with 9 bases of the junction left unmatched. For the CDR3, the DNA is TGTGCCTGGGTCCGTGACAGGGGCGGTTCACCCCTCCACTTT. It encodes CAWVRDRGGSPLHF.

This chain connects TRBV19 to TRBJ1-1; 8 nucleotides agree with TRBD1. The CDR3 loop spans 14 amino acids. Unmatched junction bases numbered 6, after V lost 3 bases and J lost 6 bases. Germline CDR1 LNHDA, CDR2 SQIVND (reference sequence). CDR3 amino acids: CASSIGRGRAEAFF. The DNA of the CDR3 is TGTGCCAGTAGTATCGGCAGGGGGCGGGCTGAAGCTTTCTTT.

The rearrangement links TRBV7-8 to TRBJ1-2, with D hard to call. Deletions cut 6 bases from V and 4 bases from J, with 9 bases between. The CDR3 length is 12 residues. Per the germline V gene, CDR1 is SGHVS and CDR2 is FQNEAQ. The CDR3 reads CASSGQLYGYTF. CDR3 bases: TGTGCCAGCAGTGGGCAGCTCTATGGCTACACCTTC. The whole variable domain, remainder taken from reference TRBV7-8 and TRBJ1-2, is GAGVSQSPRYKVAKRGQDVALRCDPISGHVSLFWYQQALGQGPEFLTYFQNEAQLDKSGLPSDRFFAERPEGSVSTLKIQRTQQEDSAVYLCASSGQLYGYTFGSGTRLTVV.

This rearrangement joins TRBV30 to TRBJ2-2; D unresolved. The germline V and J ends were trimmed by 1 base and 8 bases, with 5 bases remaining between them. This CDR3 has 11 residues. Germline-derived CDR1 and CDR2 are GTSNPN and SVGIG (reference sequence). The CDR3 coding sequence is TGTGCCTGGAGTGAAGCAGGGGAGCTGTTTTTT. Amino acid sequence: CAWSEAGELFF.

V is TRBV7-2 and J is TRBJ1-2; the match to TRBD1 covers 7 bases. The ends lost 0 bases at V and 4 bases at J; junction bases unmatched: 8. In germline, CDR1 is SGHTA, CDR2 FQGNSA. This CDR3 has 16 residues. CDR3: CASSLAGTALSYGYTF. DNA of the CDR3: TGTGCCAGCAGCTTAGCCGGGACAGCATTGAGCTATGGCTACACCTTC.

The chain combines TRBV25-1 with TRBJ2-2, with D tentatively TRBD2 (5 bases). V was pared by 2 bases and J by 7 bases, with 11 bases between. CDR1 is MGHDK and CDR2 is SYGVNS in the germline V gene. This CDR3 contains 14 residues. The CDR3 DNA reads as TGTGCCAGCAGTGAAAGGCTCGAGGGCGGGGAGCTGTTTTTT. This sequence encodes CASSERLEGGELFF.

This chain links TRBV9 with TRBJ1-1; D may be TRBD1 (6 bases). The CDR3 consists of 15 residues. V lost 2 bases and J 1 base, leaving 12 bases between the germline ends. CDR1 is SGDLS and CDR2 is YYNGEE in the germline V gene. The CDR3 DNA reads TGTGCCAGCAGCGTCGGCAGGGGACAGAACACTGAAGCTTTCTTT. This codes for CASSVGRGQNTEAFF.

The chain is built from TRBV6-6 and TRBJ1-5; D gene unclear. Trimming removed 6 bases from V and 1 base from J, with 10 bases in between. The length of the CDR3 is 14 residues. The germline V gene has CDR1 MNHNY and CDR2 SVGAGI (reference sequence). The CDR3 DNA follows: TGTGCCAGCAGCTCCGGGGTAAGCAATCAGCCCCAGCATTTT. Protein: CASSSGVSNQPQHF.

The chain couples TRBV19 to TRBJ2-2; possible D gene TRBD2, 6 bases. This CDR3 comprises 15 residues. Deletions cut 7 bases from V and 5 bases from J, with 17 bases between. The germline V gene has CDR1 LNHDA and CDR2 SQIVND (reference sequence). CDR3: CASTDYGRGTGELFF. In DNA form, the CDR3 reads TGTGCCAGTACCGATTACGGGAGAGGGACCGGGGAGCTGTTTTTT.

This clone was observed a handful of times. The chain combines TRBV7-9 with TRBJ2-7; D is perhaps TRBD2 (5 bases). Trimming stripped 8 bases from V and 3 bases from J, with 11 bases between. From germline, CDR1 is SEHNR and CDR2 FQNEAQ (reference sequence). The length of the CDR3 is 12 residues. The CDR3 loop reads CASRSEGYEQYF. CDR3 nucleotide sequence: TGTGCCAGCCGTTCAGAGGGCTACGAGCAGTACTTC. Full variable domain (outside the CDR3, taken from reference TRBV7-9 and TRBJ2-7): DTGVSQNPRHKITKRGQNVTFRCDPISEHNRLYWYRQTLGQGPEFLTYFQNEAQLEKSRLLSDRFSAERPKGSFSTLEIQRTEQGDSAMYLCASRSEGYEQYFGPGTRLTVT.

The chain couples TRBV27 to TRBJ1-5; 8 bases agree with TRBD1. CDR1 and CDR2 from the germline V gene are MNHEY and SMNVEV (reference sequence). The CDR3 spans 14 residues. The V gene end was trimmed by 5 bases and the J gene end by 9 bases; junction bases not matched to a gene: 9. The CDR3 sequence is CASSPLDRDPPQHF. The CDR3 DNA sequence: TGTGCCAGCAGTCCATTGGACAGGGATCCGCCCCAGCATTTT.

The chain joins TRBV5-1 to TRBJ2-2; perhaps TRBD2 as D (6 bases). Germline V gene lookup returns CDR1 SGHRS and CDR2 YFSETQ. V gave up 8 bases and J gave up 1 base, with 12 bases separating them. The CDR3 has 14 residues. The CDR3 nucleotides are TGCGCCAGTGGGACTTTACAGAACACCGGGGAGCTGTTTTTT. Its translation: CASGTLQNTGELFF. Using reference TRBV5-1 and TRBJ2-2 for the parts outside the CDR3, the full variable domain is KAGVTQTPRYLIKTRGQQVTLSCSPISGHRSVSWYQQTPGQGLQFLFEYFSETQRNKGNFPGRFSGRQFSNSRSEMNVSTLELGDSALYLCASGTLQNTGELFFGEGSRLTVL.

This clone was counted a few times. The V call is TRBV9, the J call TRBJ1-3; the D gene is possibly TRBD1 (6 bases). The germline V and J ends were trimmed by 3 bases and 0 bases, with 16 bases remaining between them. Germline assignment: CDR1 SGDLS and CDR2 YYNGEE. The length of the CDR3 is 17 residues. CDR3 in amino acids: CASSAANRAFSGNTIYF. CDR3 coding DNA: TGTGCCAGCAGCGCGGCGAACAGGGCTTTCTCTGGAAACACCATATATTTT.